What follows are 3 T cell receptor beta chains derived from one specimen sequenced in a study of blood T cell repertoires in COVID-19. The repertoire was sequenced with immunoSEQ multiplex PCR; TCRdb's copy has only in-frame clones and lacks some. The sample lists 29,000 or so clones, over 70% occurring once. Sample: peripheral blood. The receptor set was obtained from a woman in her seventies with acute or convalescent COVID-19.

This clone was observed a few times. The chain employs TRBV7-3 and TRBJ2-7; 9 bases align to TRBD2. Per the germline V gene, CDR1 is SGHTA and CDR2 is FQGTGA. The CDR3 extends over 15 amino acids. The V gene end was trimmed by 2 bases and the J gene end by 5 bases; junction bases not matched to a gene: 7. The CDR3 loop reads CASSLGTSSEDEQYF. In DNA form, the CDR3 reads TGTGCCAGCAGCTTAGGGACTAGCTCGGAGGACGAGCAGTACTTC.

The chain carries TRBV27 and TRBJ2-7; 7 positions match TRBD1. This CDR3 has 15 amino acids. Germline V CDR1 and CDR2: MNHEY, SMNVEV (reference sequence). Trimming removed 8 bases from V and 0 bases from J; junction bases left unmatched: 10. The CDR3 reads CASSSPGQSSYEQYF. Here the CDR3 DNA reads TGTGCCAGCTCCTCACCGGGACAGAGCTCCTACGAGCAGTACTTC.

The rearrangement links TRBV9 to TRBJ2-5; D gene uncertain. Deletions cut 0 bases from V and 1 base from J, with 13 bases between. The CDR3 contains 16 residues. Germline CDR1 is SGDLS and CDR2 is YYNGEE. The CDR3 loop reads CASSVAPTGSQETQYF. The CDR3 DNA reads TGTGCCAGCAGCGTAGCCCCGACTGGATCCCAAGAGACCCAGTACTTC.